Below, one T cell receptor beta chain is given with its context. This clonotype has only a few counts. Its antigen remains undetermined. It has no much larger one-base neighbor in the sample; base qualities were not kept. V is pared back by 2 bases and J by 0 bases, with 8 bases lying between the germline termini. The germline V gene gives CDR1 as MNHEY and CDR2 as SVGAGI. The CDR3 numbers 14 residues from cysteine through phenylalanine. Only the CDR3 part of the read is kept: 42 bases, read in frame from the first base. This specimen's time point label, interpreted: persistent/refractory GD, antithyroid drugs over 5 years with positive TRAb. RNA was extracted from PBMCs in TRIzol for both TCR sequencing and RNA sequencing. The diagnosis of Graves' disease followed American Thyroid Association guidelines. The patients came from an endocrinology department in Xi'an, China. From each patient, approximately 9 milliliters of peripheral blood was collected into an EDTA anticoagulant tube. Ficoll Paque Plus density gradient separation was used to isolate PBMCs, and no additional T cell sorting was done. An Agilent 2100 Bioanalyzer and agarose gel were used to check RNA quality, and a NanoDrop 2000 was used to measure RNA concentration.

The sample comes from a study of regulatory T cells in long-lasting Graves disease (dated by TCRdb to the early 2020s). Looking at the study overall: Persistent Graves' disease was defined as antithyroid drug treatment for over 5 years with persistently positive TSH receptor autoantibodies. Patients with persistent Graves' disease were compared with patients with newly diagnosed Graves' disease using TCR sequencing and RNA sequencing of peripheral blood. The study was conducted in China and was registered as a clinical trial. A total of roughly 33 samples were covered by TCR sequencing, comprising some 13 persistent and around 20 newly diagnosed Graves' disease patients. Persistent Graves' disease patients in the clinical cohort had taken antithyroid drugs for about 10.3 years on average.

Study-level results and caveats: Compared with newly diagnosed patients, patients with persistent Graves' disease had lower TCR Shannon entropy and fewer highly expanded clones, which suggests clonal expansion. Persistent disease showed preferential use of TRBV28, TRBJ1-2 and TRBJ2-5, whereas newly diagnosed disease favored TRBV20-1 and TRBJ2-1. More public clonotypes were shared among persistent patients (about 2,800) than among newly diagnosed patients (approximately 1,000). Only the TCR beta chain was sequenced and analyzed. The authors noted that the small sample size was a limitation that may lower accuracy. Peripheral blood alone was examined, since thyroid tissue, which constituted the primary lesion, could not be accessed.

The library was produced with multiplex PCR. The reads were generated on an Illumina HiSeq 4000. CDR3 regions were amplified by Arm-PCR with iRepertoire HTBI primers to construct TCR beta libraries. Gel purification was performed on PCR products prior to sequencing. The study's own analysis went as follows. Gene usage analysis of CDR3 amino acid clonotypes used the approximately 62 TRBV and some 15 TRBJ segments found across samples. COPE and FqMerger were used to merge the filtered high-quality paired reads into contigs. Contigs were aligned with BLAST to IMGT TRBV, TRBD and TRBJ reference genes, and CDR3 was defined per IMGT. Any clonotype with a frequency above 0.1% was counted as a highly expanded clone. Shannon entropy was used to measure repertoire diversity, and the Gini coefficient was used to measure V-J evenness. A clonotype found in more than one individual was treated as public. TCRdb took the public reads, trimmed them with fastp at Q25, ran MiXCR for clone calling and kept in-frame beta chains. Rows merge per CDR3 protein into single entries with the most common DNA and genes. Here the V and J calls rest on TCRdb's processing, not on the authors' analysis. The sample includes hundreds of thousands of distinct CDR3 sequences, with less than 25% observed a single time. Over 7.5% of the sample lies in the top ten.

Sequenced material: peripheral blood mononuclear cells (PBMCs), taken when the disease was refractory, from a patient treated with antithyroid drugs. The sequence derives from a female donor with Graves disease. The rearrangement joined TRBV6-5 to TRBJ2-7; the D gene is perhaps TRBD1, from 6 matching bases. This receptor carries the CDR3 CASSYNRDSYEQYF. The bases are TGTGCCAGCAGTTACAACAGGGACTCCTACGAGCAGTACTTC.